This T cell receptor (beta chain) was observed in a study of shared clonotypes between healthy human individuals. Study outcomes and limitations: Non-shared clonotypes were found to have lower generation probabilities than the clonotypes that were shared by all four of the sorted-subset donors. Estimated richness values were generally larger in naive subsets than in memory subsets. Sample collection involved blood only; tissue repertoires are likely different.

Profiled with immunoSEQ multiplex PCR; TCRdb holds only in-frame clones, not every one. The data contain around 1,900,000 clones, roughly 93% of them singletons. The naive CD8 subset, CD45RO-negative cells positively selected for CCR7, excluded terminally differentiated effector memory CD45RA+ cells. With regard to this clone: Its antigen is unknown. The same CDR3 is also encoded by other DNA sequences in this sample.

The CDR3 sequence is 14 residues long. Trimming cost V 2 bases and J 1 base, with 7 bases left between them. In germline, CDR1 is MNHEY, CDR2 SMNVEV (reference sequence). This receptor was taken from a man aged 18 to 30 in good health. Some clones in this sample may be carry-over from other donors' samples. The sequenced sample was naive CD8+ T cells from PBMCs. The chain recombines TRBV27 with TRBJ2-3; D is unresolved. The CDR3 DNA is TGTGCCAGCAGTTTAGGTGGGGGCACAGATACGCAGTATTTT. Translated, it gives CASSLGGGTDTQYF.